Below, 4 T cell receptor beta chains from the same sample are listed, as sequenced in a study of shared clonotypes between healthy human individuals. Positively selected for CCR7, the CD45RO-negative cells used as naive CD8 cells excluded terminally differentiated effector memory CD45RA+ cells. Sequencing used immunoSEQ multiplex PCR; TCRdb keeps in-frame clones, though not all of them. The sample carries about 2 million clones, just under 95% recorded once. Sequencing was performed on naive CD8+ T cells sorted from blood. Source of these receptors: a man younger than 30 in good health.

The gene calls are TRBV4-3 and TRBJ2-1, with TRBD2 identical over 10 bases. CDR3 length equals 16 residues. V lost 4 bases, J lost 8 bases, and 11 bases stayed unmatched. Germline V gene lookup returns CDR1 LGHNA and CDR2 YSLEER. The CDR3 sequence is CASSPFLAGEVDEQFF. The CDR3 region has the DNA TGCGCCAGCAGCCCTTTTCTAGCGGGAGAGGTAGATGAGCAGTTCTTC.

This sequence joins TRBV5-1 and TRBJ2-1, with 10 bases that match TRBD2. The CDR3 is 15 amino acids. Per germline, CDR1 SGHRS and CDR2 YFSETQ. V trimming: 5 bases; J trimming: 6 bases; junction bases outside the gene matches: 8. The CDR3 sequence is CASRALAGVGNEQFF. The CDR3 DNA follows: TGCGCCAGCAGAGCCCTAGCGGGAGTAGGCAATGAGCAGTTCTTC.

The J gene is TRBJ1-1, the V gene TRBV2; maybe TRBD1 (5 bases). Germline V gene data show CDR1 as SNHLY and CDR2 as FYNNEI. The V gene lost 6 bases and the J gene lost 0 bases, with 17 bases spanning the gap. The CDR3 is 16 residues long. The CDR3 protein is CASSPVTGEMNTEAFF. The CDR3, as DNA: TGTGCCAGCAGCCCTGTCACAGGCGAAATGAACACTGAAGCTTTCTTT.

This chain connects TRBV4-1 to TRBJ2-7, with TRBD2 matching over 9 bases. V lost 5 bases and J lost 4; bases outside the gene matches: 3. The germline gives CDR1 MGHRA, CDR2 YSYEKL. The CDR3 is 13 amino acids. The CDR3 sequence is CASSGSGGYEQYF. The CDR3 bases are TGCGCCAGCAGCGGCAGCGGGGGGTACGAGCAGTACTTC.